This TCR beta chain came from a study of CD8+ T cells in alopecia areata. Study details: Treated patients received oral tofacitinib, 5 to 10 mg twice daily. Tofacitinib continued for 6 to 18 months and was then withheld for 6 months. General observations from the study: More clonal than normal scalp was lesional scalp, particularly alopecia totalis/universalis. Mouse data revealed clearer TCR sharing than patient data did, a gap possibly tied to HLA.

Notes on this clone: Its target is unknown.

Following extraction, RNA underwent reverse transcription to cDNA, which served as the sequencing template. Measured with immunoSEQ multiplex PCR; TCRdb has only the in-frame clones, and not every one. The data contain roughly 150,000 clones, approximately 53% of them singletons. The germline CDR1 and CDR2 sequences are PRHDT and FYEKMQ (reference sequence). The V end lost 3 bases, the J end lost 9 bases, and 15 bases lay between the germline ends. This CDR3 is built from 15 residues. Sequenced here: CD8+ T cells sorted from blood, sampled at week 0. The clonotype was recovered from a human donor with alopecia areata. The V gene is TRBV13, the J gene TRBJ1-6; D unclear. CDR3 in amino acids: CASSLRNSGGSPLHF. For the CDR3, the DNA is TGTGCCAGCAGCTTGAGGAATTCCGGCGGTTCACCCCTCCACTTT.